A single sample gave rise to the 8 T cell receptor beta chains below, sequenced in a study of OX40 agonist ivuxolimab in advanced cancers. Here immunoSEQ multiplex PCR was the method, and the copy in TCRdb shows in-frame clones only, minus some. The table records 70,000 to 80,000 clones, approximately 94% of them present only once. The sample in question was CD4+ or CD8+ T cells sorted from blood, obtained in a trial of the OX40 agonist ivuxolimab. These receptors originate from an adult with an advanced solid tumor such as melanoma, head and neck, liver or kidney cancer.

V gene TRBV9 combines with J gene TRBJ2-2; D not resolved. Germline V gives CDR1 SGDLS, CDR2 YYNGEE. The germline V and J ends were trimmed by 1 base and 3 bases, with 1 base remaining between them. The CDR3 spans 12 residues. CDR3 sequence (DNA): TGTGCCAGCAGCGTATACACCGGGGAGCTGTTTTTT. Translated, it gives CASSVYTGELFF.

The CDR3 region has the DNA TGTGCCAGCAGCTACCGAGACGTTAGCAATCAGCCCCAGCATTTT. It yields the protein CASSYRDVSNQPQHF. This sequence joins TRBV7-2 and TRBJ1-5; D unresolved. The V and J ends lost 4 bases and 0 bases respectively, with 10 bases between them. This CDR3 has 15 residues. Germline CDR1 is SGHTA and CDR2 is FQGNSA.

The J gene is TRBJ2-2, the V gene TRBV7-9; the D is unclear. V gave up 5 bases and J gave up 0 bases, with 13 bases separating them. CDR3 length: 16 amino acids. Germline assignment: CDR1 SEHNR and CDR2 FQNEAQ (reference sequence). CDR3 protein: CASSPPVGANTGELFF. The CDR3, as DNA: TGTGCCAGCAGCCCCCCGGTGGGTGCGAACACCGGGGAGCTGTTTTTT.

The CDR3 loop is CASSLEPGLGNEQYF. The CDR3 DNA sequence: TGTGCCAGCAGCTTAGAACCGGGACTAGGGAACGAGCAGTACTTC. V gene TRBV7-9 combines with J gene TRBJ2-7; TRBD2 matches 8 bases. Unmatched junction bases numbered 7, after V lost 1 base and J lost 5 bases. The CDR3 consists of 15 residues. Germline CDR1 and CDR2: SEHNR and FQNEAQ (reference sequence).

The chain combines TRBV4-1 with TRBJ2-5; TRBD1 agrees at 11 bases. The closer fit of TRBJ2-7 to the DNA end suggests the J call may be wrong. This CDR3 region has 15 residues. Germline loops: CDR1 MGHRA, CDR2 YSYEKL. This CDR3 is CASSQAGQGDYEQYF. The CDR3 DNA follows: TGCGCCAGCAGCCAAGCGGGACAGGGGGACTACGAGCAGTACTTC.

This clone was seen a single time. This rearrangement joins TRBV27 to TRBJ1-1; 7 bases are shared with TRBD1. V was pared by 5 bases and J by 1 base, with 10 bases of the junction left unmatched. The germline V gene has CDR1 MNHEY and CDR2 SMNVEV (reference sequence). This CDR3 contains 16 residues. The CDR3 reads CASSPLGGIQNTEAFF. The DNA of the CDR3 is TGTGCCAGCAGTCCTTTAGGGGGCATACAGAACACTGAAGCTTTCTTT.

The V gene is TRBV7-8, the J gene TRBJ2-7; D unresolved. This CDR3 has 14 residues. Germline V gives CDR1 SGHVS, CDR2 FQNEAQ. V was cut by 4 bases and J by 1 base, with 11 bases left in between. The DNA of the CDR3 is TGTGCCAGCAGCTCCCAGGACGGATCCTACGAGCAGTACTTC. Protein: CASSSQDGSYEQYF. Filled out from reference TRBV7-8 and TRBJ2-7, the complete variable domain reads GAGVSQSPRYKVAKRGQDVALRCDPISGHVSLFWYQQALGQGPEFLTYFQNEAQLDKSGLPSDRFFAERPEGSVSTLKIQRTQQEDSAVYLCASSSQDGSYEQYFGPGTRLTVT.

The chain links TRBV9 to TRBJ2-7; D is unclear. The V end was cut by 1 base, the J end by 0 bases, with 8 bases between. The V gene's germline CDR1 is SGDLS and CDR2 YYNGEE. There are 14 residues in the CDR3. The chain's CDR3 is CASSVRLSSYEQYF. The CDR3 DNA reads as TGTGCCAGCAGCGTAAGGTTATCCTCCTACGAGCAGTACTTC.